Detailed here is one TCR beta chain. This sample was taken from a study of patients and donors after allogeneic stem cell transplantation. TCRdb independently ran MiXCR on the RT-PCR reads; one entry per CDR3 protein. The sample yields 15,000 to 20,000 distinct CDR3 sequences, less than 5% seen once. Germline CDR1 and CDR2: SGHNT and YYREEE (reference sequence). The CDR3 covers 14 residues. V was clipped by 3 bases and J by 2 bases; unmatched bases: 4. V is TRBV5-4 and J is TRBJ2-7; 8 bases map to TRBD1. Sample: blood, either unsorted or a sorted T cell fraction (not recorded which). The sequence derives from a human donor who was either an allogeneic HSCT recipient or a stem cell or donor lymphocyte infusion donor (not recorded which). It is not recorded whose cells these are; they may come from a transplant donor. CDR3: CASSYGTGAYEQYF. CDR3 bases: TGTGCCAGCAGCTATGGGACAGGTGCCTACGAGCAGTACTTC.